This T cell receptor (beta chain) was recorded in a study of shared clonotypes between healthy human individuals. Whole-study context: Each donor's CD8 memory used one plate, CD8 naive two, each CD4 subset three.

This table comes from immunoSEQ multiplex PCR, and its TCRdb copy is limited to in-frame clones, with some not included. The repertoire holds approximately 2,300,000 clones, with roughly 90% as singletons. As concerns this clone: Antigen: not known.

Germline V gene sequence: CDR1 MNHEY, CDR2 SMNVEV (reference sequence). The CDR3 has 16 residues. V trimming: 2 bases; J trimming: 0 bases; junction bases outside the gene matches: 4. Donors were Caucasian adults residing in Nashville, Tennessee, USA. General study points: Clonotype sharing across donors was expected to vary with sequencing depth.

The sequence was collected from a man aged 18 to 29 in good health. Some clones in this sample may be carry-over from other donors' samples. The chain employs TRBV27 and TRBJ2-7; 10 nucleotides line up with TRBD2. The sequenced sample was naive CD4+ T cells from PBMCs. Documented subset: CD45RA+ positively selected. This CDR3 reads CASSLRLAGNSYEQYF. The DNA for the CDR3 is TGTGCCAGCAGTTTACGACTAGCGGGCAACTCCTACGAGCAGTACTTC.